This is a list of T cell receptor beta chains from one sample in a study of T cell repertoires in ileal Crohn's disease. The table came from immunoSEQ multiplex PCR; TCRdb's copy has only in-frame clones and leaves some out. The profile covers 15,000 to 20,000 clones, with around 66% appearing a single time and approximately 5% taken by the ten largest. Sequences were obtained from ileal tissue. The receptors here all came from an adult with Crohn's disease. CDR3s include the opening cysteine and the closing phenylalanine or tryptophan. Each record gives: D gene, J gene, V gene, clone size, CDR3 DNA, CDR3 protein. The D gene is left open where the match is weak. The size field is filled for only some rows; it gives once, few, many or a size class.

>TRBD1|TRBJ2-1|TRBV5-1|NA
TGCGCCAGCAGCTTCAGGGACAGCTCCTACAATGAGCAGTTCTTC
CASSFRDSSYNEQFF
>TRBD2|TRBJ2-1|TRBV19|NA
TGTGCCAGTAGTATACGGGGGGATAGTGAGCAGTTCTTC
CASSIRGDSEQFF
>NA|TRBJ2-1|TRBV11-2|NA
TGTGCCAGCAGCTTAGATCGAGAGAATGAGCAGTTCTTC
CASSLDRENEQFF
>NA|TRBJ2-7|TRBV27|once
TGTGCCAGCAGTCTAGGACAGAACTACGAGCAGTACTTC
CASSLGQNYEQYF
>NA|TRBJ2-7|TRBV7-3|NA
TGTGCCAGCAGCTTAGGTCCGTTAGACGAGCAGTACTTC
CASSLGPLDEQYF
>NA|TRBJ2-7|TRBV6-5|NA
TGTGCCAGCAGGCTCAGGGATTACCACGAGCAGTACTTC
CASRLRDYHEQYF
>TRBD1|TRBJ2-7|TRBV27|few
TGTGCCAGCAGTTCACAGGGGGTAAGCTACGAGCAGTACTTC
CASSSQGVSYEQYF
>TRBD2|TRBJ2-3|TRBV4-1|NA
TGCGCCAGCAGCCTAACGACTAGCGGGGAATATACGCAGTATTTT
CASSLTTSGEYTQYF
>NA|TRBJ2-3|TRBV5-1|NA
TGCGCCAGCAGCCAAGGTTCGGGGGCAGATACGCAGTATTTT
CASSQGSGADTQYF
>TRBD2|TRBJ2-2|TRBV6-1|NA
TGTGCCAGCAGTGGGGGACTAGCGGGGGACACCGGGGAGCTGTTTTTT
CASSGGLAGDTGELFF
>TRBD1|TRBJ1-2|TRBV5-1|NA
TGCGCCAGCAGCCCCCAGACAGGGAACTATGGCTACACCTTC
CASSPQTGNYGYTF
>NA|TRBJ1-2|TRBV14|NA
TGTGCCAGCAGCCAAGGACTCTCCTATGGCTACACCTTC
CASSQGLSYGYTF
>NA|TRBJ1-2|TRBV28|NA
TGTGCCAGCAGTTCCTCACGGGGAGATCAACAATATGGCTACACCTTC
CASSSSRGDQQYGYTF
>TRBD1|TRBJ2-3|TRBV2|NA
TGTGCCAGCAGTGAAAGGACCGGGACAGGGTGGGGAGATACGCAGTATTTT
CASSERTGTGWGDTQYF
>TRBD2|TRBJ2-5|TRBV27|NA
TGTGCCAGCAGTTCGCCCCGACTAGCGGGAGAGACCCAGTACTTC
CASSSPRLAGETQYF
>NA|TRBJ2-1|TRBV15|few
TGTGCCACCAGCTCCCAAAGGGGGACCTACAATGAGCAGTTCTTC
CATSSQRGTYNEQFF
>TRBD1|TRBJ2-5|TRBV7-8|NA
TGTGCCAGCAGCACGGCGGGACAGGGGTTATCGGAGACCCAGTACTTC
CASSTAGQGLSETQYF
>TRBD2|TRBJ2-5|TRBV27|NA
TGTGCCAGCAGTTCCTCGCTAGCGGTCCAAGAGACCCAGTACTTC
CASSSSLAVQETQYF
>TRBD2|TRBJ2-7|TRBV14|NA
TGTGCCAGTAGCGGGAGTTTCGACGAGCAGTACTTC
CASSGSFDEQYF
>NA|TRBJ1-2|TRBV15|NA
TGTGCCACCAGCAGGACGGGGGACTATGGCTACACCTTC
CATSRTGDYGYTF
>TRBD1|TRBJ2-3|TRBV5-1|NA
TGCGCCAGCAGCTCGACAACAGGGGGCACAGATACGCAGTATTTT
CASSSTTGGTDTQYF
>TRBD1|TRBJ1-1|TRBV11-3|NA
TGTGCCAGCAGCCGACAGGGGGTCACTGAAGCTTTCTTT
CASSRQGVTEAFF
>TRBD2|TRBJ2-3|TRBV7-3|NA
TGTGCCAGCAGCAGGGGGACTAGCGGAGATACGCAGTATTTT
CASSRGTSGDTQYF
>NA|TRBJ1-2|TRBV5-1|NA
TGCGCCAGCAGCGCCCACAGGGATAACTATGGCTACACCTTC
CASSAHRDNYGYTF
>TRBD1|TRBJ1-1|TRBV5-1|NA
TGCGCCAGCAGCTCTGGGACAGGGGCTGAAGCTTTCTTT
CASSSGTGAEAFF
>NA|TRBJ1-1|TRBV27|NA
TGTGCCAGCCGTGATTGGGCGACTGAAGCTTTCTTT
CASRDWATEAFF
>NA|TRBJ2-7|TRBV30|NA
TGTGCCTGGAGTGTGGTAAGGGGATACGAGCAGTACTTC
CAWSVVRGYEQYF
>NA|TRBJ1-1|TRBV7-9|NA
TGTGCCAGCAGCTTACTAGGCGACACTGAAGCTTTCTTT
CASSLLGDTEAFF
>TRBD2|TRBJ2-3|TRBV5-1|NA
TGCGCCAGCAGCTACGGGACTAGCGGGGCGACAGATACGCAGTATTTT
CASSYGTSGATDTQYF
>NA|TRBJ1-1|TRBV6-4|NA
TGTGCCAGCAGTGACTCTCGCCCGACAGTTCTCATGAACACTGAAGCTTTCTTT
CASSDSRPTVLMNTEAFF
>TRBD2|TRBJ2-1|TRBV2|NA
TGTGCCAGCCTGCCGGGACTAGGAGACTTCGGATGGCAGTTCTTC
CASLPGLGDFGWQFF
>NA|TRBJ1-1|TRBV5-1|few
TGCGCCAGCAGCTTCGACGGGGGGAACACTGAAGCTTTCTTT
CASSFDGGNTEAFF
>TRBD1|TRBJ2-1|TRBV6-1|NA
TGTGCCAGCAGTTCCCCGGGACAGGGGGCTGGTGAGCAGTTCTTC
CASSSPGQGAGEQFF
>NA|TRBJ1-2|TRBV15|NA
TGTGCCACCAGCAGAGATTACCAGGCCGACCGGGGGGGCTACACCTTC
CATSRDYQADRGGYTF
>NA|TRBJ1-2|TRBV6-1|NA
TGTGCCAGCATCCGAAGGGGCTACTATGGCTACACCTTC
CASIRRGYYGYTF
>TRBD2|TRBJ2-2|TRBV2|once
TGTGCCAGCAGTGAAGCGCTTCCGGGAGGGACCGGGGAGCTGTTTTTT
CASSEALPGGTGELFF
>NA|TRBJ2-2|TRBV30|few
TGTGCCTGGAGTAGAGTCCCCGGGGAGCTGTTTTTT
CAWSRVPGELFF
>NA|TRBJ1-1|TRBV7-6|few
TGTGCCAGCGGCTACAAGAACACTGAAGCTTTCTTT
CASGYKNTEAFF
>NA|TRBJ1-1|TRBV9|NA
TGTGCCAGCAGCTTAGGGGGGAGGGACACTGAAGCTTTCTTT
CASSLGGRDTEAFF
>TRBD2|TRBJ2-1|TRBV5-1|NA
TGCGCCAGCAGCCGAGCCCCTGGCGGGGGGGCCATCGATGAGCAGTTCTTC
CASSRAPGGGAIDEQFF
>NA|TRBJ1-2|TRBV18|NA
TGTGCCAGCTCACCGGCGGCAGCGCCCTATCGCTACACCTTC
CASSPAAAPYRYTF